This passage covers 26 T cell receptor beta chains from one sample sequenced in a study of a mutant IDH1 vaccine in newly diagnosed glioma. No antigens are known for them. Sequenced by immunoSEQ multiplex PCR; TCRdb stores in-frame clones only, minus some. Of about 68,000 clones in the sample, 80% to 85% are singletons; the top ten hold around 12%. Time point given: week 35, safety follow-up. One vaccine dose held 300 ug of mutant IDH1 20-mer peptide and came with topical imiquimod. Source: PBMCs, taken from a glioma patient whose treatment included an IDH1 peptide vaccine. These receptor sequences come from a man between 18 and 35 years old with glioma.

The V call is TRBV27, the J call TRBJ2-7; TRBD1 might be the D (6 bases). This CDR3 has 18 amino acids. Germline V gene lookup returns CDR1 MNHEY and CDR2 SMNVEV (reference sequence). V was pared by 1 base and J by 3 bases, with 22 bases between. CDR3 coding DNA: TGTGCCAGCAGTTTATACCCCCCTGACAGGTCCTTAAGCTACGAGCAGTACTTC. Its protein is CASSLYPPDRSLSYEQYF.

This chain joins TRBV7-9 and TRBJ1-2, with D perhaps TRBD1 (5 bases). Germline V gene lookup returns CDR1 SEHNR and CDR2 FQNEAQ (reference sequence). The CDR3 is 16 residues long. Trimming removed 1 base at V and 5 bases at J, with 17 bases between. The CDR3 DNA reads TGTGCCAGCAGCTTAGTGTTAGGGGAAGTGCGGTATGGCTACACCTTC. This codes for CASSLVLGEVRYGYTF.

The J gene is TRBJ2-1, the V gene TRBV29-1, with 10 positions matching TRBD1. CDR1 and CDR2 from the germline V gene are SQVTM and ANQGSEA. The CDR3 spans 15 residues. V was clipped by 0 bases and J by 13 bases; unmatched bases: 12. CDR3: CSVEDLSKGQGSQFF. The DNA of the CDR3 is TGCAGCGTTGAAGATCTTTCGAAGGGACAGGGGTCCCAGTTCTTC.

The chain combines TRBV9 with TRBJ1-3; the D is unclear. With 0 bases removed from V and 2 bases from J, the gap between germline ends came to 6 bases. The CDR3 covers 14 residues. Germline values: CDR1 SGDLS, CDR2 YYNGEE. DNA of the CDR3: TGTGCCAGCAGCGTAGCGGACGCTGGAAACACCATATATTTT. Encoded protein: CASSVADAGNTIYF.

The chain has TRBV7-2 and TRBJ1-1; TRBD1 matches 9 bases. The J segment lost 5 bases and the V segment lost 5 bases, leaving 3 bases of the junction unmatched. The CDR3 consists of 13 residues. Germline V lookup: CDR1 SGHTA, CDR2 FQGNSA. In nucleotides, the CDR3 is TGTGCCAGCAGCCGGACAGGGGATACTGAAGCTTTCTTT. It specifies CASSRTGDTEAFF. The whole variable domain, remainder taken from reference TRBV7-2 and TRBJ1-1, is GAGVSQSPSNKVTEKGKDVELRCDPISGHTALYWYRQSLGQGLEFLIYFQGNSAPDKSGLPSDRFSAERTGGSVSTLTIQRTQQEDSAVYLCASSRTGDTEAFFGQGTRLTVV.

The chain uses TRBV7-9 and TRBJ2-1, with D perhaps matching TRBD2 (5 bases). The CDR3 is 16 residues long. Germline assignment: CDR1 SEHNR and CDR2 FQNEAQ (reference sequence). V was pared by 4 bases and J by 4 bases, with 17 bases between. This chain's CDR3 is CASSSHDGTGYNEQFF. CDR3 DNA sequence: TGTGCCAGCAGCTCCCATGACGGAACGGGGTACAATGAGCAGTTCTTC.

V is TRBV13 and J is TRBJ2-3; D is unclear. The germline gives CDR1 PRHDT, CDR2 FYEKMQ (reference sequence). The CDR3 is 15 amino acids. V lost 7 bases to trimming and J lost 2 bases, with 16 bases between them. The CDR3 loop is CASTLVEGITDTQYF. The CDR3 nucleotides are TGTGCCAGCACCCTGGTGGAAGGGATCACAGATACGCAGTATTTT. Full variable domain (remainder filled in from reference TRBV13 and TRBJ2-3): AAGVIQSPRHLIKEKRETATLKCYPIPRHDTVYWYQQGPGQDPQFLISFYEKMQSDKGSIPDRFSAQQFSDYHSELNMSSLELGDSALYFCASTLVEGITDTQYFGPGTRLTVL.

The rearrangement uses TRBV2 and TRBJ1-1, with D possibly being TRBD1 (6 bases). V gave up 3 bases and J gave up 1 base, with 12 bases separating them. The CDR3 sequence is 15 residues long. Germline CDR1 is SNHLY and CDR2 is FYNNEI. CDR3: CASSDRQVGNTEAFF. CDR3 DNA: TGTGCCAGCAGTGACAGACAGGTCGGGAACACTGAAGCTTTCTTT.

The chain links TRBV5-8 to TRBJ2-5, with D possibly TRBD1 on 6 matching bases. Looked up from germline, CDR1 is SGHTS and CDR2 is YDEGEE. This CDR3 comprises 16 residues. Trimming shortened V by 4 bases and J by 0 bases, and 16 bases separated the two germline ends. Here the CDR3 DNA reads TGTGCCAGCAGCGGGCCTGGGGGCAAGTACCAAGAGACCCAGTACTTC. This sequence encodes CASSGPGGKYQETQYF.

CDR3 nucleotide sequence: TGTGCCATCAGTGGGCAGGGGTGGGAGACCCAGTACTTC. As protein: CAISGQGWETQYF. The genes are TRBV10-3 and TRBJ2-5; D may be TRBD1 (6 bases). The length of the CDR3 is 13 residues. In germline, CDR1 is ENHRY, CDR2 SYGVKD. Trimming removed 4 bases from V and 5 bases from J, with 11 bases in between.

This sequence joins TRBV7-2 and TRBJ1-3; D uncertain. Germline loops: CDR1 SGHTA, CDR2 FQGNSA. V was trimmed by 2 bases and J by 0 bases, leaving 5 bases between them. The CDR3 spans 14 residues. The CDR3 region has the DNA TGTGCCAGCAGCTTAACGTTCTCTGGAAACACCATATATTTT. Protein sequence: CASSLTFSGNTIYF.

For the CDR3, the DNA is TGCAGCGTTGAAGATCTTTCGACTGAAGCTTTCTTT. It is translated as CSVEDLSTEAFF. The genes are TRBV29-1 and TRBJ1-1, with D unresolved. Trimming cost V 0 bases and J 5 bases, with 7 bases left between them. The CDR3 consists of 12 residues. Germline lookup yields CDR1 SQVTM and CDR2 ANQGSEA.

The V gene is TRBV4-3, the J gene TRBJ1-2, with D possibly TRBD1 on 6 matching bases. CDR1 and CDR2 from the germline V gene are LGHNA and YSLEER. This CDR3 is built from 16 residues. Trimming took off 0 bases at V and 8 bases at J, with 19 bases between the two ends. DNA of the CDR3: TGCGCCAGCAGCCAAGAGGCTGGGGTACGGGGGCACGGCTACACCTTC. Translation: CASSQEAGVRGHGYTF.

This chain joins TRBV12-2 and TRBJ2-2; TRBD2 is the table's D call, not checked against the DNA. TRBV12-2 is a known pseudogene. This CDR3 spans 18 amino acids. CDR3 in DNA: TGTGCAAGTCGCTTAAGAACCCGGGGGGTGCGGTCCACCGGGGAGCTGTTTTTT. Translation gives CASRLRTRGVRSTGELFF.

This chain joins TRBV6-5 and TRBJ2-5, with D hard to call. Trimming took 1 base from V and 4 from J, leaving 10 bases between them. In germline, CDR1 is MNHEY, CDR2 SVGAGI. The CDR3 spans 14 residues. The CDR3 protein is CASSYFASGETQYF. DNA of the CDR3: TGTGCCAGCAGTTACTTCGCGTCGGGAGAGACCCAGTACTTC.

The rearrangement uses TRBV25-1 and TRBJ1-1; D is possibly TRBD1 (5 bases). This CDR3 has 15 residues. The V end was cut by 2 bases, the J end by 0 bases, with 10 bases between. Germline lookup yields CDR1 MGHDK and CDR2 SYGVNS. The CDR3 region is CASSEPRGLNTEAFF. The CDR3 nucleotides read TGTGCCAGCAGTGAACCGAGGGGTCTGAACACTGAAGCTTTCTTT.

The CDR3 nucleotides are TGTGCCAGCAGCGTAGGGGACAGGCTCTCAATCTCGGGTAATGAAAAACTGTTTTTT. Encoded protein: CASSVGDRLSISGNEKLFF. The rearrangement uses TRBV9 and TRBJ1-4; 8 nucleotides line up with TRBD1. The CDR3 has 19 amino acids. The V and J ends lost 0 bases and 4 bases, in that order; junction bases with no gene match: 14. The germline gives CDR1 SGDLS, CDR2 YYNGEE.

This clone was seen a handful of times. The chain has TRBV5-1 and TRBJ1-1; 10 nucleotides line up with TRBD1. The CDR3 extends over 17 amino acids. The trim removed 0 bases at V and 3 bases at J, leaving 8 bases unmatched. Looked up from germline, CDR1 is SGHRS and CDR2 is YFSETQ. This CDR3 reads CASSLEPGTGADTEAFF. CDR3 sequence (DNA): TGCGCCAGCAGCTTGGAACCCGGGACAGGGGCAGACACTGAAGCTTTCTTT.

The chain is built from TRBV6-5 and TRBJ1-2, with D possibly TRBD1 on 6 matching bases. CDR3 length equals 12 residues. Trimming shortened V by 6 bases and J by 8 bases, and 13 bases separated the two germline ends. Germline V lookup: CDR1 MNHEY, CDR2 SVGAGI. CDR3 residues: CASSTGPGGYTF. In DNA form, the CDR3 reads TGTGCCAGCAGCACAGGGCCTGGGGGCTACACCTTC.

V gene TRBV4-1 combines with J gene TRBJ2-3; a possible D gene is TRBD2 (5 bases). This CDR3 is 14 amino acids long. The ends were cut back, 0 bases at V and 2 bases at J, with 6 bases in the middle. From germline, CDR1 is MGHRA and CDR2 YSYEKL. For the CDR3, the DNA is TGCGCCAGCAGCCAAGAGAGGGTCACAGATACGCAGTATTTT. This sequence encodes CASSQERVTDTQYF.

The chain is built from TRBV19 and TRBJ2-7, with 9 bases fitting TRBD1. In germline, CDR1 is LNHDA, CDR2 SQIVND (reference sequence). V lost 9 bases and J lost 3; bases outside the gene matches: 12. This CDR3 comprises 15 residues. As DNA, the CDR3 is TGTGCCAGCACCACCGGGGGACAGGGTAGCTACGAGCAGTACTTC. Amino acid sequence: CASTTGGQGSYEQYF.

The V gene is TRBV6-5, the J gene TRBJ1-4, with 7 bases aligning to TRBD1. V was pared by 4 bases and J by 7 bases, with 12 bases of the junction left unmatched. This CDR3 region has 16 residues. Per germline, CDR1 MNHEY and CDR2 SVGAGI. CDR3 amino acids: CASSSTGTALGEKLFF. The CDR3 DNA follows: TGTGCCAGCAGTTCCACCGGGACAGCACTGGGTGAAAAACTGTTTTTT.

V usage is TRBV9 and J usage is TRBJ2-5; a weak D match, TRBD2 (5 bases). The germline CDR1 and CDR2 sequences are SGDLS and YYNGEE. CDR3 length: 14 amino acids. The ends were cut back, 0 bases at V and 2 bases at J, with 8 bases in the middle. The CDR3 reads CASSVAGLQETQYF. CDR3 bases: TGTGCCAGCAGCGTAGCGGGGTTACAAGAGACCCAGTACTTC.

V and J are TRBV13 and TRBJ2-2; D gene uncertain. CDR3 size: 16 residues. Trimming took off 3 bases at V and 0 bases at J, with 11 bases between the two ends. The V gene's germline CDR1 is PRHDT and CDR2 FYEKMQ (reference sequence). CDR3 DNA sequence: TGTGCCAGCAGCTTCGGACCCAGGCCGAACACCGGGGAGCTGTTTTTT. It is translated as CASSFGPRPNTGELFF. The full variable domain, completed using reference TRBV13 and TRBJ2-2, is AAGVIQSPRHLIKEKRETATLKCYPIPRHDTVYWYQQGPGQDPQFLISFYEKMQSDKGSIPDRFSAQQFSDYHSELNMSSLELGDSALYFCASSFGPRPNTGELFFGEGSRLTVL.

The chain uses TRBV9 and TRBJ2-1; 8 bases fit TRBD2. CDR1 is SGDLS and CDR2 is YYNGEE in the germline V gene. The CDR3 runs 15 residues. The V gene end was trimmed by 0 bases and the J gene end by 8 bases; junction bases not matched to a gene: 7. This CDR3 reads CASSVAGRVGHEQFF. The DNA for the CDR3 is TGTGCCAGCAGCGTAGCCGGGAGGGTGGGCCATGAGCAGTTCTTC.

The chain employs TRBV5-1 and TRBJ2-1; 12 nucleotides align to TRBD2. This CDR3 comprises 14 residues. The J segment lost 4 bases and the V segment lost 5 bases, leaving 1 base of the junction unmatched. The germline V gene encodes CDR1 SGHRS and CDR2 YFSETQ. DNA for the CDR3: TGCGCCAGCAGACTAGCGGGAGGATACAATGAGCAGTTCTTC. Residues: CASRLAGGYNEQFF.